Described below is a single T cell receptor (beta chain) sequence and its context. Its antigen is undetermined. This specimen belongs to a study of OX40 agonist ivuxolimab in advanced cancers. Study observations and caveats: Some nonresponders additionally presented with little normalized T-cell clonal expansion.

This CDR3 region has 18 residues. Germline CDR1 and CDR2: LNHDA and SQIVND (reference sequence). V was pared by 0 bases and J by 3 bases, with 20 bases between. The assay was immunoSEQ multiplex PCR, and TCRdb's table has in-frame clones only and misses some. The table has tens of thousands of clones, approximately 85% seen once. This clonotype was obtained from an adult with an advanced solid tumor such as melanoma, head and neck, liver or kidney cancer. Sequenced material: CD4+ or CD8+ T cells sorted from blood, taken in a trial of the OX40 agonist ivuxolimab. The rearrangement uses TRBV19 and TRBJ1-2, with TRBD1 as a possible D gene (5 bases). The CDR3 sequence: CASSIDPVRPQGDYGYTF. CDR3 DNA: TGTGCCAGTAGTATAGATCCAGTCAGGCCTCAGGGAGACTATGGCTACACCTTC.